This TCR beta chain came from a study of beta chain features in type 1 diabetes. This clone was seen at least ten times. What it binds is unknown. Overall study findings and caveats: Within each of all four CD4+ subsets, Type 1 diabetes patients had TCRB CDR3s that were moderately but significantly shorter.

Expressed TCRB transcripts were sequenced, since all the RNA that had been isolated was reverse transcribed. Generated by immunoSEQ multiplex PCR, the TCRdb table keeps only in-frame clones and is missing some. The sample yields about 370,000 clones, around a tenth seen once. Germline-derived CDR1 and CDR2 are SGHRS and YFSETQ. There are 11 residues in the CDR3. V lost 3 bases to trimming and J lost 11 bases, with 10 bases between them. The chain combines TRBV5-1 with TRBJ2-3; tentatively, D is TRBD2 (5 bases). The clonotype originates from a man aged 25 to 40 with type 1 diabetes. The material sequenced was central memory CD4+ T cells from blood. Here the CDR3 DNA reads TGCGCCAGCAGCTCGCTAGCTGAGCAGTATTTT. Its translation: CASSSLAEQYF.